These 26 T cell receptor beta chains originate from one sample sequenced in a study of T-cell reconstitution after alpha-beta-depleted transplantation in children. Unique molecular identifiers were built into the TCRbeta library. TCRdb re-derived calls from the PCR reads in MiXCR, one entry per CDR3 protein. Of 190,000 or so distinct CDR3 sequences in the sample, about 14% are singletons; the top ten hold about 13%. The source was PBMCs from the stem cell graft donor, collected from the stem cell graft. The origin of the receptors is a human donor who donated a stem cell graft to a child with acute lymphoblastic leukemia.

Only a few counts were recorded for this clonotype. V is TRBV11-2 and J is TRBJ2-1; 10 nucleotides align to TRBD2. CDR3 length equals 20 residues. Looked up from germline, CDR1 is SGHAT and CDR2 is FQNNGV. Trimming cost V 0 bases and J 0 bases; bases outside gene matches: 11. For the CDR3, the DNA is TGTGCCAGCAGCTTAGATCCAGCGGGAGGGCCGGGTTCCTCCTACAATGAGCAGTTCTTC. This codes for CASSLDPAGGPGSSYNEQFF.

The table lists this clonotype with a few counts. The CDR3 nucleotides read TGTGCCAGCAGTTTTAGGGTCCCGGGGGGGTCTGGGGCCAACGTCCTGACTTTC. Protein sequence: CASSFRVPGGSGANVLTF. The chain carries TRBV12-3 or TRBV12-4 and TRBJ2-6, with 8 bases aligning to TRBD2. This CDR3 region has 18 residues. V was clipped by 3 bases and J by 1 base; unmatched bases: 8.

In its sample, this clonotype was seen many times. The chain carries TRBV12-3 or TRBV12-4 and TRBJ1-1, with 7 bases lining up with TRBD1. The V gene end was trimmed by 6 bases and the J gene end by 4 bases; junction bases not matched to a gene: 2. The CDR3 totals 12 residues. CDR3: CASRDRVTEAFF. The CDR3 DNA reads TGTGCCAGCAGAGACAGGGTCACTGAAGCTTTCTTT.

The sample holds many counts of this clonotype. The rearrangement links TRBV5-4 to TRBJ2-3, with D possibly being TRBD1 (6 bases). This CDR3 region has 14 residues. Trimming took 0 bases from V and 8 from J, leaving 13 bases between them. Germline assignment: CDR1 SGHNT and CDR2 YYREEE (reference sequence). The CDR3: CASSLDRAGGTQYF. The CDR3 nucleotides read TGTGCCAGCAGCTTGGACAGGGCAGGCGGTACGCAGTATTTT.

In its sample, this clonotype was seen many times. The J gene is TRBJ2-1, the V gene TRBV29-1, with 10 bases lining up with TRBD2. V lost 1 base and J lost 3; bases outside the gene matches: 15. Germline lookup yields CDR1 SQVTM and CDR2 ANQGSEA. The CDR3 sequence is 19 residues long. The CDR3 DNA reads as TGCAGCGTTGAAGCCGTTAGGGTGGCTAGCGGGAGCTACTACAATGAGCAGTTCTTC. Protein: CSVEAVRVASGSYYNEQFF.

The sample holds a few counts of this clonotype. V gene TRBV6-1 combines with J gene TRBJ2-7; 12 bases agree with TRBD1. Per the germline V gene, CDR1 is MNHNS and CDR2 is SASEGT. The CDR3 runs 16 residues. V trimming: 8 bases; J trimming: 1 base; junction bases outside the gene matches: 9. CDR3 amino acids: CASRRDRGPASYEQYF. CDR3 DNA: TGTGCCAGCCGGCGGGACAGGGGGCCGGCGTCCTACGAGCAGTACTTC.

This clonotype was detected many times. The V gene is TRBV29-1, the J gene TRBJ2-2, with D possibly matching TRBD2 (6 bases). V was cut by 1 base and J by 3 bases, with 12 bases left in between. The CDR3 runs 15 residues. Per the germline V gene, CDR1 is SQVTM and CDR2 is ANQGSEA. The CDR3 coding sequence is TGCAGCGTTGAAGCCGGGACTCATTACACCGGGGAGCTGTTTTTT. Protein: CSVEAGTHYTGELFF.

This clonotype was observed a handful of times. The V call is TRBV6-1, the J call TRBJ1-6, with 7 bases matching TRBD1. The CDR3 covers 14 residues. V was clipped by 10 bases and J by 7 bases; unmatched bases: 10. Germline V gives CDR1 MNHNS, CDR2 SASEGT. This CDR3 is CATLDRARNSPLHF. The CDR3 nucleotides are TGTGCCACTTTAGACAGGGCGAGGAATTCACCCCTCCACTTT.

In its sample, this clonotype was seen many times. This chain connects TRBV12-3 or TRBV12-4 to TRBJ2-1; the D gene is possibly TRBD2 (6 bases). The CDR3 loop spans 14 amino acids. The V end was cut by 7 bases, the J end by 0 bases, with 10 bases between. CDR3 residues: CASKRESSYNEQFF. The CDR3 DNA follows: TGTGCCAGCAAACGGGAGTCCTCCTACAATGAGCAGTTCTTC.

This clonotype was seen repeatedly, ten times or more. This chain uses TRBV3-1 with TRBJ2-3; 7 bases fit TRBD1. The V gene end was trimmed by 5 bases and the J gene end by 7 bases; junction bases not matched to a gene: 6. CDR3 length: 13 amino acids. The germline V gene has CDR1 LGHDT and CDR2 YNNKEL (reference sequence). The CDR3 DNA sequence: TGTGCCAGCAGCTACGGACAGGTCTATACGCAGTATTTT. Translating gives CASSYGQVYTQYF.

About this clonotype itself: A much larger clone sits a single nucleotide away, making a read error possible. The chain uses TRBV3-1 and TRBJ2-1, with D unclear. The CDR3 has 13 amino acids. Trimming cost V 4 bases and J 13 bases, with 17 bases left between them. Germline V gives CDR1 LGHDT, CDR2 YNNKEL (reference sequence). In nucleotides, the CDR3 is TGTGCCAGCAGCCCCTCTAGATTCGGTGACCAGTTCTTC. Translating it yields CASSPSRFGDQFF.

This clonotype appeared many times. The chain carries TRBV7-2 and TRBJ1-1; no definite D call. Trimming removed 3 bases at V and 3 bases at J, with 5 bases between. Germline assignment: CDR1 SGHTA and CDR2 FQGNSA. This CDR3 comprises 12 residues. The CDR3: CASSLAYTEAFF. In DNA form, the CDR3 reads TGTGCCAGCAGCTTGGCCTACACTGAAGCTTTCTTT.

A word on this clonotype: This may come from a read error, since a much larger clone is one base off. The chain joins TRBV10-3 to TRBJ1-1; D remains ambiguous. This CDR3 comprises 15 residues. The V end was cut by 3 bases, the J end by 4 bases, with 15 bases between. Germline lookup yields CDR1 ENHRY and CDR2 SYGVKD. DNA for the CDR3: TGTGCCATCAGTGACCAGGCCCGCGTCTGCACTGAAGCTTTCTTT. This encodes CAISDQARVCTEAFF.

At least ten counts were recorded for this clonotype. In DNA, the CDR3 is TGCGCCAGCAGCTTGGCCGGATTTCGGTCGGTGACAGATACGCAGTATTTT. The encoded protein is CASSLAGFRSVTDTQYF. V is TRBV5-1 and J is TRBJ2-3, with no clear D. Germline CDR1 SGHRS, CDR2 YFSETQ. This CDR3 has 17 residues. V lost 0 bases to trimming and J lost 3 bases, with 17 bases between them.

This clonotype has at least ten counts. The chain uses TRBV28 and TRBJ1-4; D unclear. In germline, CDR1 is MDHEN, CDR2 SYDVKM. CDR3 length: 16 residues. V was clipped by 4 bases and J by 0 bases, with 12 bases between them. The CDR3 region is CASSYLPAATNEKLFF. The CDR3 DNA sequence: TGTGCCAGCAGTTACCTCCCAGCGGCAACTAATGAAAAACTGTTTTTT.

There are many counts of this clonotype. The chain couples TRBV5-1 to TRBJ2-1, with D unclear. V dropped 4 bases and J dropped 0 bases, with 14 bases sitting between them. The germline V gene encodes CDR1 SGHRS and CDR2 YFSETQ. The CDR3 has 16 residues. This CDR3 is CASSPTVPSSYNEQFF. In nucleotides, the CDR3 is TGCGCCAGCAGCCCCACGGTTCCGAGCTCCTACAATGAGCAGTTCTTC.

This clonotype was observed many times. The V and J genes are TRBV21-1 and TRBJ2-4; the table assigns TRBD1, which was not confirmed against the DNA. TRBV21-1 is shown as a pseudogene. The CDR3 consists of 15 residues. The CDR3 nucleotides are TGTGCCAGCGGGGAAGGGGCTAGAGCCAAAAACATTCAGTACTTC. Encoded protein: CASGEGARAKNIQYF.

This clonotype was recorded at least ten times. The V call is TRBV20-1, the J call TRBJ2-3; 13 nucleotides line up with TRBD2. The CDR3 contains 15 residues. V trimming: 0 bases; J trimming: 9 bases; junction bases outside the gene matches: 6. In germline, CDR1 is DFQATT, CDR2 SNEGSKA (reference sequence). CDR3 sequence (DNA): TGCAGTGCTAGAGATTTCGGACTAGCGGGAGCCACGCAGTATTTT. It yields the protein CSARDFGLAGATQYF.

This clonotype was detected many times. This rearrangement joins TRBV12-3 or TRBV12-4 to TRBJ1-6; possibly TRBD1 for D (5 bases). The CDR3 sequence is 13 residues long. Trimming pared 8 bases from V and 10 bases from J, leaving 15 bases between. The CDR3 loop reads CASQQALGSPLHF. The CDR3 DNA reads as TGTGCCAGCCAACAGGCCCTGGGGTCACCCCTCCACTTT.

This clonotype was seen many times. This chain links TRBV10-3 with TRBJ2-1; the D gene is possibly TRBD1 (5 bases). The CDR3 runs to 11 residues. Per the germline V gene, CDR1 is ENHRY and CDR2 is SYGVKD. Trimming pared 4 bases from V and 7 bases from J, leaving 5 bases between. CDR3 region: CAISGQNEQFF. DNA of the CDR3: TGTGCCATCAGTGGACAGAATGAGCAGTTCTTC.

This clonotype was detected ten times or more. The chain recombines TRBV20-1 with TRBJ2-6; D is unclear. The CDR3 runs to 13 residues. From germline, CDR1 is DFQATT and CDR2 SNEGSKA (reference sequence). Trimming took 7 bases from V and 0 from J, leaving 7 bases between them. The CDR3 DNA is TGCAGTGTTCTAGTCTCTGGGGCCAACGTCCTGACTTTC. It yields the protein CSVLVSGANVLTF.

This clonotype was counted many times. This CDR3 is CASSLALAGSYEQYF. Written as DNA, the CDR3 is TGCGCCAGCAGCTTGGCACTAGCGGGGTCCTACGAGCAGTACTTC. This rearrangement joins TRBV5-1 to TRBJ2-7; the match to TRBD2 covers 10 bases. CDR1 is SGHRS, CDR2 YFSETQ, per germline. CDR3 size: 15 residues. J lost 1 base, V lost 0 bases, and 1 base had no gene match.

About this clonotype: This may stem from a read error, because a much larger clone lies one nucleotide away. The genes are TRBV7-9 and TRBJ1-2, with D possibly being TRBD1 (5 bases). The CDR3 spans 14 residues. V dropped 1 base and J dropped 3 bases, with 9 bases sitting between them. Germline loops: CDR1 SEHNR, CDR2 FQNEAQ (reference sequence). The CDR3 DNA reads TGTGCCAGCAGCTTAGTGACAGCCTACTATGGCTACACCTTC. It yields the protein CASSLVTAYYGYTF.

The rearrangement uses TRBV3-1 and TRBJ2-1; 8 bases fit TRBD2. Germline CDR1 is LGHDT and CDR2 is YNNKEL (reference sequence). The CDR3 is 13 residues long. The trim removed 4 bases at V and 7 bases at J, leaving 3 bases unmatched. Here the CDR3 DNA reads TGTGCCAGCAGCCGCGGGAGGATGAATGAGCAGTTCTTC. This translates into CASSRGRMNEQFF.

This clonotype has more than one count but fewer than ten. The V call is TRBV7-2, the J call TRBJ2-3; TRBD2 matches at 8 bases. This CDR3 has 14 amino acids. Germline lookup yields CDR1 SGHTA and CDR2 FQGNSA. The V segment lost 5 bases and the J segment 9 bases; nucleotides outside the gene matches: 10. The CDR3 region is CASSLSRASGTQYF. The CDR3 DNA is TGTGCCAGCAGCCTTAGCAGGGCTAGCGGGACGCAGTATTTT.

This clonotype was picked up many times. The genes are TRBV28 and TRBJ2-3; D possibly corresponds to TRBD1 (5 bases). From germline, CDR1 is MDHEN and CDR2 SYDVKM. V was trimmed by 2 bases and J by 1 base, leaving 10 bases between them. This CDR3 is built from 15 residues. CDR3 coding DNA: TGTGCCAGCAGTTTAAGGGAACAGGGCACAGATACGCAGTATTTT. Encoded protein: CASSLREQGTDTQYF.